Reported below is one TCR beta chain. Its target is not known. Per the germline V gene, CDR1 is SGHVS and CDR2 is FNYEAQ. The CDR3 is 19 residues long. Between the trimmed V and J ends, which lost 4 bases and 3 bases, there was a span of 24 bases. Sequenced by immunoSEQ multiplex PCR; TCRdb stores in-frame clones only, minus some. The sample has some 71,000 clones; around four fifths are singletons. Time point reported: pretreatment peripheral blood. The sample originates from a study of PD-L1 blockade in urothelial cancer. The wider study: T cells were recovered from blood samples at a median of roughly 150,000.

General study points: Durable-benefit patients expanded tumor-associated blood clones more at 3 weeks.

This TCR was sampled from a man aged 40-50 years with urothelial cancer. This sequence joins TRBV7-6 and TRBJ2-2, with D possibly matching TRBD2 (6 bases). Sequenced material: PBMCs, taken around atezolizumab (anti-PD-L1) treatment. The CDR3 region has the DNA TGTGCCAGCAGCTCCATCATTAGGGGAGGATCGGGGTACACCGGGGAGCTGTTTTTT. Translated, it gives CASSSIIRGGSGYTGELFF.